Below, 32 T cell receptor beta chains from the same sample are listed, as sequenced in a study of cytomegalovirus exposure and HLA in healthy donors. A multiplex PCR was run with 60 Vbeta primers and 13 Jbeta primers. The table came from immunoSEQ multiplex PCR; TCRdb's copy has only in-frame clones and leaves some out. The data contain roughly 93,000 clones, 70% to 80% of them singletons. Sample: PBMCs. These receptors were obtained from a man between 18 and 29 years old in good health and CMV-seropositive.

In this sample, this clone is hyperexpanded. The same CDR3 is also encoded by other DNA sequences in this sample. The gene calls are TRBV28 and TRBJ2-3; tentative D call: TRBD1 (5 bases). Germline-derived CDR1 and CDR2 are MDHEN and SYDVKM. CDR3 size: 17 residues. V was pared by 2 bases and J by 2 bases, with 17 bases between. CDR3 DNA: TGTGCCAGCAGTTTAGAGCAGGGTGGCGGTATCACAGATACGCAGTATTTT. This encodes CASSLEQGGGITDTQYF. The whole variable domain, filled in from reference TRBV28 and TRBJ2-3, reads DVKVTQSSRYLVKRTGEKVFLECVQDMDHENMFWYRQDPGLGLRLIYFSYDVKMKEKGDIPEGYSVSREKKERFSLILESASTNQTSMYLCASSLEQGGGITDTQYFGPGTRLTVL.

The V and J genes are TRBV30 and TRBJ1-2; D possibly corresponds to TRBD1 (6 bases). Germline V gene sequence: CDR1 GTSNPN, CDR2 SVGIG (reference sequence). CDR3 length: 12 residues. V dropped 2 bases and J dropped 5 bases, with 9 bases sitting between them. Here the CDR3 DNA reads TGTGCCTGGAGTATCACAGGGTATGGCTACACCTTC. It yields the protein CAWSITGYGYTF.

The rearrangement links TRBV7-9 to TRBJ2-5, with D possibly being TRBD1 (6 bases). The tail of the sequence fits TRBJ2-7 better, so the J call may be wrong. The CDR3 is 13 residues long. CDR1 is SEHNR, CDR2 FQNEAQ, per germline (reference sequence). The DNA of the CDR3 is TGTGCCAGCAGCTTGGACAGCTCCTACGAGCAGTACTTC. Its translation: CASSLDSSYEQYF.

CDR3 in amino acids: CASSLDTGDADTQYF. The CDR3 region has the DNA TGCGCCAGCAGCTTGGATACAGGGGATGCAGATACGCAGTATTTT. This chain uses TRBV5-1 with TRBJ2-3, with 7 nucleotides matching TRBD1. There are 15 residues in the CDR3. V gave up 0 bases and J gave up 4 bases; unmatched junction bases: 5. Per germline, CDR1 SGHRS and CDR2 YFSETQ.

V and J are TRBV28 and TRBJ1-2; D possibly corresponds to TRBD1 (5 bases). The V and J ends lost 10 bases and 4 bases respectively, with 16 bases between them. CDR1 is MDHEN, CDR2 SYDVKM, per germline. The length of the CDR3 is 13 residues. The CDR3 nucleotides are TGTGCCACCACATGGGGCAGACCCTATGGCTACACCTTC. Encoded protein: CATTWGRPYGYTF.

This clone was detected a few times. V and J are TRBV30 and TRBJ1-2, with D possibly TRBD1 on 5 matching bases. The CDR3 runs 14 residues. Between the trimmed V and J ends, which lost 2 bases and 8 bases, there was a span of 18 bases. CDR1 is GTSNPN and CDR2 is SVGIG in the germline V gene (reference sequence). The CDR3 protein is CAWSLSWKGSGYTF. The CDR3 coding sequence is TGTGCCTGGAGTCTCTCCTGGAAGGGGTCGGGCTACACCTTC.

This clone showed up just a few times. This chain uses TRBV4-1 with TRBJ2-7, with 8 bases aligning to TRBD1. Unmatched junction bases numbered 7, after V lost 0 bases and J lost 3 bases. The CDR3 runs 16 residues. Germline V gene lookup returns CDR1 MGHRA and CDR2 YSYEKL. The CDR3 DNA follows: TGCGCCAGCAGCCAAGAGCCGGGACAGGAGGTCTACGAGCAGTACTTC. This translates into CASSQEPGQEVYEQYF.

The chain uses TRBV28 and TRBJ2-7; 7 bases are a match to TRBD2. With 11 bases clipped from V and 0 bases from J, the junction kept 7 bases outside the gene matches. The length of the CDR3 is 13 residues. The germline gives CDR1 MDHEN, CDR2 SYDVKM. The CDR3 reads CAGMGTNSYEQYF. CDR3 sequence (DNA): TGTGCCGGTATGGGGACTAACTCCTACGAGCAGTACTTC.

V gene TRBV7-9 combines with J gene TRBJ2-5; D is uncertain. Germline assignment: CDR1 SEHNR and CDR2 FQNEAQ (reference sequence). The CDR3 spans 15 residues. Trimming stripped 5 bases from V and 5 bases from J, with 18 bases between. CDR3 coding DNA: TGTGCCAGCAGCCCACGGGTCTCTGGAGAGGAGACCCAGTACTTC. As protein: CASSPRVSGEETQYF.

This chain uses TRBV2 with TRBJ1-5, with D unclear. This CDR3 is built from 13 residues. Germline V CDR1 and CDR2: SNHLY, FYNNEI. V lost 7 bases and J 5 bases, leaving 12 bases between the germline ends. The CDR3 DNA reads as TGTGCCAGCACCCAACTGGGAGATCAGCCCCAGCATTTT. It is translated as CASTQLGDQPQHF.

V usage is TRBV5-1 and J usage is TRBJ2-7, with D possibly matching TRBD1 (7 bases). Trimming pared 0 bases from V and 4 bases from J, leaving 14 bases between. This CDR3 has 15 amino acids. Germline lookup yields CDR1 SGHRS and CDR2 YFSETQ. CDR3 DNA: TGCGCCAGCAGCTTGGGGTCCCAGGGGGGTTACGAGCAGTACTTC. Residues: CASSLGSQGGYEQYF.

V gene TRBV7-9 combines with J gene TRBJ2-1; weak D call: TRBD2 (6 bases). There are 11 residues in the CDR3. The ends were cut back, 4 bases at V and 9 bases at J, with 7 bases in the middle. CDR1 is SEHNR and CDR2 is FQNEAQ in the germline V gene (reference sequence). CDR3: CASSYGGEQFF. The CDR3 coding sequence is TGTGCCAGCAGCTACGGGGGTGAGCAGTTCTTC.

The chain is built from TRBV14 and TRBJ1-1; no clear D. The CDR3 consists of 13 residues. Germline loops: CDR1 SGHDN, CDR2 FVKESK. Trimming removed 5 bases at V and 3 bases at J, with 10 bases between. CDR3 sequence (DNA): TGTGCCAGCAGCTCCCAGAGGGACACTGAAGCTTTCTTT. Its translation is CASSSQRDTEAFF.

The chain joins TRBV30 to TRBJ1-2; D may be TRBD1 (5 bases). Deletions cut 3 bases from V and 6 bases from J, with 8 bases between. The CDR3 extends over 11 amino acids. Germline lookup yields CDR1 GTSNPN and CDR2 SVGIG (reference sequence). CDR3 nucleotides: TGTGCCTGGAGACAGGAGCATGGCTACACCTTC. It is translated as CAWRQEHGYTF.

This clone turned up a few times. The CDR3 spells CASNTGQEYSGNTIYF. Written as DNA, the CDR3 is TGTGCCAGCAATACTGGACAGGAGTACTCTGGAAACACCATATATTTT. The chain joins TRBV2 to TRBJ1-3; 7 bases align to TRBD1. CDR1 SNHLY and CDR2 FYNNEI come from the germline V gene. The CDR3 extends over 16 amino acids. The V segment lost 7 bases and the J segment 0 bases; nucleotides outside the gene matches: 9.

A few counts support this clone. The chain recombines TRBV7-6 with TRBJ1-6; 8 nucleotides match TRBD1. V was clipped by 2 bases and J by 5 bases; unmatched bases: 5. CDR3 size: 16 residues. Germline V gene sequence: CDR1 SGHVS, CDR2 FNYEAQ. CDR3 region: CASSLYKTGDNSPLHF. CDR3 bases: TGTGCCAGCAGCTTATATAAGACAGGGGATAATTCACCCCTCCACTTT.

J is TRBJ2-5 and V is TRBV6-1; no definite D call. Germline V lookup: CDR1 MNHNS, CDR2 SASEGT. The CDR3 is 11 residues long. V was cut by 6 bases and J by 5 bases, with 7 bases left in between. The CDR3 loop is CASRVGETQYF. The CDR3 coding sequence is TGTGCCAGCAGGGTCGGGGAGACCCAGTACTTC.

This clone is categorized as medium-sized (0.01 to 0.1%). The CDR3: CASSLAGGQETQYF. The CDR3 nucleotides read TGTGCCAGCAGCTTAGCGGGGGGCCAAGAGACCCAGTACTTC. The chain is built from TRBV13 and TRBJ2-5; 7 nucleotides align to TRBD2. Germline V gives CDR1 PRHDT, CDR2 FYEKMQ (reference sequence). The junction had 0 bases not matched to a gene; V was cut back by 1 base and J by 1 base. The CDR3 has 14 residues.

The V and J genes are TRBV6-5 and TRBJ1-1, with 10 bases lining up with TRBD1. V lost 5 bases to trimming and J lost 10 bases; unmatched junction nucleotides: 4. This CDR3 region has 12 residues. Per germline, CDR1 MNHEY and CDR2 SVGAGI. The CDR3 here is CASSRQGAGAFF. The CDR3 nucleotides read TGTGCCAGCAGTCGACAGGGGGCGGGAGCTTTCTTT.

The rearrangement links TRBV27 to TRBJ2-5, with 9 bases lining up with TRBD1. The germline gives CDR1 MNHEY, CDR2 SMNVEV (reference sequence). The CDR3 covers 14 residues. The V segment lost 5 bases and the J segment 0 bases; nucleotides outside the gene matches: 1. The CDR3 sequence: CASSRQGDQETQYF. In DNA form, the CDR3 reads TGTGCCAGCAGTCGACAGGGGGACCAAGAGACCCAGTACTTC.

The chain joins TRBV28 to TRBJ2-1, with 10 bases aligning to TRBD2. Trimming cost V 5 bases and J 0 bases; bases outside gene matches: 7. The CDR3 contains 17 residues. Germline-derived CDR1 and CDR2 are MDHEN and SYDVKM. CDR3 region: CASSNRGLAPSYNEQFF. The CDR3 DNA follows: TGTGCCAGCAGTAATCGGGGACTAGCGCCCTCCTACAATGAGCAGTTCTTC.

The V gene is TRBV6-6, the J gene TRBJ1-5, with D possibly matching TRBD1 (5 bases). This CDR3 region has 15 residues. Germline V gene lookup returns CDR1 MNHNY and CDR2 SVGAGI (reference sequence). V was clipped by 5 bases and J by 9 bases, with 20 bases between them. The CDR3 nucleotides are TGTGCCAGCAGTGACCAGGGCCCGGTTGTACGGCCCCAGCATTTT. It is translated as CASSDQGPVVRPQHF.

The chain carries TRBV30 and TRBJ2-3; maybe TRBD2 (6 bases). CDR3 length: 15 amino acids. The V and J ends lost 3 bases and 4 bases respectively, with 17 bases between them. Germline CDR1 GTSNPN, CDR2 SVGIG (reference sequence). CDR3 protein: CAWSRRGSRADTQYF. The CDR3 region has the DNA TGTGCCTGGAGCCGGCGGGGTAGCCGGGCAGATACGCAGTATTTT.

The genes are TRBV11-3 and TRBJ2-5, with 8 bases identical to TRBD2. Germline V CDR1 and CDR2: SGHNT, YENEEA. V shed 6 bases, J shed 5 bases, and the junction held 8 bases outside the gene matches. The CDR3 contains 14 residues. CDR3 DNA sequence: TGTGCCAGCAGTTCCGGGGGGGCAGGGGAGACCCAGTACTTC. Amino acid sequence: CASSSGGAGETQYF.

This chain links TRBV30 with TRBJ1-5; the D gene is possibly TRBD1 (6 bases). The CDR3 is 14 amino acids. CDR1 and CDR2 from the germline V gene are GTSNPN and SVGIG (reference sequence). V was trimmed by 6 bases and J by 3 bases, leaving 15 bases between them. The CDR3 loop reads CACQTGTNNQPQHF. The CDR3, as DNA: TGTGCCTGTCAAACCGGGACAAACAATCAGCCCCAGCATTTT.

This chain connects TRBV5-1 to TRBJ2-5, with a tentative D call TRBD2 (7 bases). The ends were cut back, 4 bases at V and 5 bases at J, with 15 bases in the middle. CDR3 length equals 14 residues. Per the germline V gene, CDR1 is SGHRS and CDR2 is YFSETQ. The CDR3: CASSGVRGGETQYF. The CDR3 DNA reads TGCGCCAGCAGCGGTGTCAGGGGAGGGGAGACCCAGTACTTC.

This chain's CDR3 is CASSQEGGGGGYNEQFF. The CDR3 coding sequence is TGCGCCAGCAGCCAAGAAGGGGGGGGCGGGGGTTACAATGAGCAGTTCTTC. The V call is TRBV4-1, the J call TRBJ2-1; the D gene is possibly TRBD2 (7 bases). The CDR3 extends over 17 amino acids. CDR1 MGHRA and CDR2 YSYEKL come from the germline V gene. Trimming cost V 0 bases and J 4 bases, with 16 bases left between them.

The rearrangement links TRBV2 to TRBJ2-6; D unresolved. CDR3 length equals 14 residues. CDR1 and CDR2 from the germline V gene are SNHLY and FYNNEI. V lost 3 bases and J lost 4, with 7 bases in between. The CDR3 sequence: CASSDSLGANVLTF. In DNA form, the CDR3 reads TGTGCCAGCAGTGATTCGTTGGGGGCCAACGTCCTGACTTTC.

The CDR3 sequence: CASSLDGGNLPYNEQFF. The CDR3 DNA reads as TGTGCCAGCAGCTTAGACGGCGGGAATTTGCCCTACAATGAGCAGTTCTTC. The gene calls are TRBV11-3 and TRBJ2-1; D is possibly TRBD2 (6 bases). The length of the CDR3 is 17 residues. CDR1 and CDR2 (germline): SGHNT, YENEEA. Trimming stripped 0 bases from V and 2 bases from J, with 14 bases between.

J is TRBJ1-1 and V is TRBV5-1; 7 nucleotides match TRBD1. Trimming took 3 bases from V and 0 from J; bases not matched to a gene: 2. CDR3 size: 14 residues. CDR1 SGHRS and CDR2 YFSETQ come from the germline V gene. CDR3 DNA: TGCGCCAGCAGCTCAGGGGGAGTGAACACTGAAGCTTTCTTT. This sequence encodes CASSSGGVNTEAFF.

This clone was seen more than once but under ten times. The chain joins TRBV6-5 to TRBJ1-1; D is uncertain. The CDR3 consists of 12 residues. Trimming took off 8 bases at V and 2 bases at J, with 9 bases between the two ends. The germline CDR1 and CDR2 sequences are MNHEY and SVGAGI. CDR3 bases: TGTGCCAGCTTTAACACAAACACTGAAGCTTTCTTT. This translates into CASFNTNTEAFF.

The genes are TRBV7-9 and TRBJ1-1; no definite D call. Between the trimmed V and J ends, which lost 1 base and 5 bases, there was a span of 14 bases. Germline CDR1 SEHNR, CDR2 FQNEAQ (reference sequence). This CDR3 is 15 amino acids long. The CDR3 spells CASSLGPLATTEAFF. CDR3 DNA sequence: TGTGCCAGCAGCTTAGGTCCCCTCGCAACAACTGAAGCTTTCTTT.